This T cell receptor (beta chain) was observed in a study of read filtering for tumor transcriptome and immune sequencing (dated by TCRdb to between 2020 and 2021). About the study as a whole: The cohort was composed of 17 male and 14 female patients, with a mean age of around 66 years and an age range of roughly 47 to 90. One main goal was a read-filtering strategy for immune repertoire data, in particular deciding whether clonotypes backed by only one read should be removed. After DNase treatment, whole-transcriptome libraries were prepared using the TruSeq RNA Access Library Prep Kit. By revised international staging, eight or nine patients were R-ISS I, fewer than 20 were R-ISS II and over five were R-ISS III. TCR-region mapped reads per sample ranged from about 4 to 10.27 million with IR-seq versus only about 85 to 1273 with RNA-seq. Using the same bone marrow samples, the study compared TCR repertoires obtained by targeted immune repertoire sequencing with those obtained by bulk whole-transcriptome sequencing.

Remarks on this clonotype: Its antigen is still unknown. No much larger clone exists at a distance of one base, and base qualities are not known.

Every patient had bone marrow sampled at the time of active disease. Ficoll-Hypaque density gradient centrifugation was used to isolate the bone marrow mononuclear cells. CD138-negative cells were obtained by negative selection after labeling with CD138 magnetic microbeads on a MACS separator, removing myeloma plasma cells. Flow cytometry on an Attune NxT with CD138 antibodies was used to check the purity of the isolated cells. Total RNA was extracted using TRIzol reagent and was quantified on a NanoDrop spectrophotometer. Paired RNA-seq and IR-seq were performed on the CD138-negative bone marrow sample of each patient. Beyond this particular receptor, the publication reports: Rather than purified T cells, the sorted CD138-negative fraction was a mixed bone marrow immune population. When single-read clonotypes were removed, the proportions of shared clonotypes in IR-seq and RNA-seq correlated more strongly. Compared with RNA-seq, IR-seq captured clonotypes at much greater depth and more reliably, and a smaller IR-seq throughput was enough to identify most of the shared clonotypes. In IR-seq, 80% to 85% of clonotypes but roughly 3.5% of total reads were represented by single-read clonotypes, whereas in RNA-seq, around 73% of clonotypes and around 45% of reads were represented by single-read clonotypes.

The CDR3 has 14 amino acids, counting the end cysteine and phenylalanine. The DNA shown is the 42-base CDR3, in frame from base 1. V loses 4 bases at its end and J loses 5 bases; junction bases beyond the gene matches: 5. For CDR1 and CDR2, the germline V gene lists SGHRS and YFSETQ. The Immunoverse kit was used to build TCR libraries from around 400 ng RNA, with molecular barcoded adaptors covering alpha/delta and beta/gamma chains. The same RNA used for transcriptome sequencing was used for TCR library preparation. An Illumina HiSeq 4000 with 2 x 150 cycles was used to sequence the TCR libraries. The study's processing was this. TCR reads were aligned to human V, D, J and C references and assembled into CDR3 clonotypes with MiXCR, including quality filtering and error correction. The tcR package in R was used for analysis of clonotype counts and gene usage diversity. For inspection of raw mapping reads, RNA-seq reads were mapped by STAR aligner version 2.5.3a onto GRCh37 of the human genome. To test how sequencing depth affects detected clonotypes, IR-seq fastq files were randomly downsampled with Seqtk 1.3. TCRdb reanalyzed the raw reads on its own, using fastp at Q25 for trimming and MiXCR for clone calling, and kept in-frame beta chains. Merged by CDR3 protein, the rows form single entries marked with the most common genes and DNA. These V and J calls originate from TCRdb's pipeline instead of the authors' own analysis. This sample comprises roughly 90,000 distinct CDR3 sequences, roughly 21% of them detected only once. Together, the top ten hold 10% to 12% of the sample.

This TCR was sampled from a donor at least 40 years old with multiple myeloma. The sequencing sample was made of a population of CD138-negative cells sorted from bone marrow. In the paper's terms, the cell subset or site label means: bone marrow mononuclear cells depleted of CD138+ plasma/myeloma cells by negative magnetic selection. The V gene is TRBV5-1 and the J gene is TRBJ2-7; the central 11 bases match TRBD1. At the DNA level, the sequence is TGCGCCAGCAGCAACCGGGACAGGGGGGACGAGCAGTACTTC. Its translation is CASSNRDRGDEQYF. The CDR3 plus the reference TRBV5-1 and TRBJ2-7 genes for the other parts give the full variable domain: KAGVTQTPRYLIKTRGQQVTLSCSPISGHRSVSWYQQTPGQGLQFLFEYFSETQRNKGNFPGRFSGRQFSNSRSEMNVSTLELGDSALYLCASSNRDRGDEQYFGPGTRLTVT.